This T cell receptor (beta chain) is from a study of cytomegalovirus exposure and HLA in healthy donors. As for the study in general: An early release of data contained about 85 million unique TCRs, which came from HLA-typed donors.

The PCR was carried out with 60 Vbeta primers and 13 Jbeta primers. How the authors handled the data: In a later analysis, the count reached about 75 million unique TCR beta chains, with 8.5 million to 14 million shared. The protocol was immunoSEQ multiplex PCR, while the TCRdb copy is restricted to in-frame clones and leaves out a portion. V, J and clone size reflect that table, while D and trimming were determined from the DNA. The sample contains roughly 120,000 clones, roughly four fifths of which appear only once. This clone was seen once. Its target is unknown. Findings of the study overall: An apparent linkage of common viral pathogens to several of the most significant clusters emerged in a later analysis.

All the people who gave samples were healthy bone marrow donors. CDR1 is SEHNR, CDR2 FQNEAQ, per germline (reference sequence). V was pared by 1 base and J by 5 bases, with 4 bases between. This CDR3 has 12 residues. The receptor was derived from a man between 50 and 59 years old in good health and CMV-seropositive. Sequencing was performed on PBMCs. This chain connects TRBV7-9 to TRBJ2-3; D remains unclear. CDR3 amino acids: CASSLVGDTQYF. DNA for the CDR3: TGTGCCAGCAGCTTAGTCGGAGATACGCAGTATTTT. Variable domain in full (rest from reference TRBV7-9 and TRBJ2-3): DTGVSQNPRHKITKRGQNVTFRCDPISEHNRLYWYRQTLGQGPEFLTYFQNEAQLEKSRLLSDRFSAERPKGSFSTLEIQRTEQGDSAMYLCASSLVGDTQYFGPGTRLTVL.